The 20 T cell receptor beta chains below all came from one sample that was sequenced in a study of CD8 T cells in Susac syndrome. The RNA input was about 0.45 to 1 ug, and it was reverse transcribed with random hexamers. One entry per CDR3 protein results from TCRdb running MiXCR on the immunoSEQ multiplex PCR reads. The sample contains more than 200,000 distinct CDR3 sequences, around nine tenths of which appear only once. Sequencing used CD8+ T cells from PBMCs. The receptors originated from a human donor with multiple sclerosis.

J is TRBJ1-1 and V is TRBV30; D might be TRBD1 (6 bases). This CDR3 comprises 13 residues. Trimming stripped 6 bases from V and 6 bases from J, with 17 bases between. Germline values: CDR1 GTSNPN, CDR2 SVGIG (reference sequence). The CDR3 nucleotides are TGTGCCTGCCATGACAGGTACTACCCTGAAGCTTTCTTT. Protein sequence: CACHDRYYPEAFF.

The CDR3 DNA reads TGTGCCAGCAGTTTAGGGGGACTCGTCAATGAGCAGTTCTTC. It codes for CASSLGGLVNEQFF. The chain recombines TRBV12-3 or TRBV12-4 with TRBJ2-1; TRBD2 is a possible D gene (6 bases). The CDR3 has 14 residues. Trimming removed 1 base at V and 6 bases at J, with 10 bases between.

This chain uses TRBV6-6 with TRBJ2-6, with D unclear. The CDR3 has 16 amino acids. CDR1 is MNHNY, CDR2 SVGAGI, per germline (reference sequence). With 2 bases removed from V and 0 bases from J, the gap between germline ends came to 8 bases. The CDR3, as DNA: TGTGCCAGCAGTTACAGGGATATCTCTGGGGCCAACGTCCTGACTTTC. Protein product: CASSYRDISGANVLTF.

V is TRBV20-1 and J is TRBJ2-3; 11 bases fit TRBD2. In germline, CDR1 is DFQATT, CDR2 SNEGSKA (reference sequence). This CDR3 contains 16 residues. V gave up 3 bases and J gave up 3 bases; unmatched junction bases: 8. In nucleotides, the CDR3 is TGCAGTGCTAGGGGCAGACTAGCGGGGACGACAGATACGCAGTATTTT. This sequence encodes CSARGRLAGTTDTQYF.

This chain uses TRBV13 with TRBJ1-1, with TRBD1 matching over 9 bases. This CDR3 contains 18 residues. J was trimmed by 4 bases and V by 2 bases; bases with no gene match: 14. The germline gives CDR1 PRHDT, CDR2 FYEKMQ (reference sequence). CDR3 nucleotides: TGTGCCAGCAGCTTACCGGGACAGGGTGGAAGTGCGACCACTGAAGCTTTCTTT. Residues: CASSLPGQGGSATTEAFF. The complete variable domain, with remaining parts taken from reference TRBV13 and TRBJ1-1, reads AAGVIQSPRHLIKEKRETATLKCYPIPRHDTVYWYQQGPGQDPQFLISFYEKMQSDKGSIPDRFSAQQFSDYHSELNMSSLELGDSALYFCASSLPGQGGSATTEAFFGQGTRLTVV.

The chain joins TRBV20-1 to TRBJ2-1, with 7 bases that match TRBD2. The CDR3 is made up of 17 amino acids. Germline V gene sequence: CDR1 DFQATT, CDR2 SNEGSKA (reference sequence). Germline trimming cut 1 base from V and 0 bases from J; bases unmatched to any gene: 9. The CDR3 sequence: CSARAPQRDYSYNEQFF. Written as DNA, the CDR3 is TGCAGTGCTAGAGCGCCCCAGCGGGATTACTCCTACAATGAGCAGTTCTTC.

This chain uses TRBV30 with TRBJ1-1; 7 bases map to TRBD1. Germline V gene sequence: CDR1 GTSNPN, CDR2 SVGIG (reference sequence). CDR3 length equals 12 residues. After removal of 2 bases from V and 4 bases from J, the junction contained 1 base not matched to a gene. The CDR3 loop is CAWSTGATEAFF. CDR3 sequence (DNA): TGTGCCTGGAGTACAGGGGCCACTGAAGCTTTCTTT.

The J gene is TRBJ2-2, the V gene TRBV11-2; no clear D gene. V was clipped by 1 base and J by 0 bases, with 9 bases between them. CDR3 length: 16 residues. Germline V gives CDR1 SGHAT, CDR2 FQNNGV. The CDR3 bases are TGTGCCAGCAGCTTAGTGGCTAGAGCGAACACCGGGGAGCTGTTTTTT. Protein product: CASSLVARANTGELFF.

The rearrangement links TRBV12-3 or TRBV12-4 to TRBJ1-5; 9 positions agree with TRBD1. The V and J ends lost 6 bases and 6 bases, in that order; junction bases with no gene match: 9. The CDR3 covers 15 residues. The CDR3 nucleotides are TGTGCCAGCAGCCGGGACGGGACAGGGCCTCAGCCCCAGCATTTT. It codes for CASSRDGTGPQPQHF.

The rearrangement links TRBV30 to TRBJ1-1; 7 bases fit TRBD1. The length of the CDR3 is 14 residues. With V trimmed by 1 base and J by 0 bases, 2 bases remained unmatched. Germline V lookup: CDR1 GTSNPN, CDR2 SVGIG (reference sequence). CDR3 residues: CAWSAGTVNTEAFF. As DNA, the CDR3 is TGTGCCTGGAGTGCCGGGACAGTGAACACTGAAGCTTTCTTT.

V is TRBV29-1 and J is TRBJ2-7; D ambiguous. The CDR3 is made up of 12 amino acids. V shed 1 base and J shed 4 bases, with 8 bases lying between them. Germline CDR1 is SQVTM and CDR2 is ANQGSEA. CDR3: CSVEVKNYEQYF. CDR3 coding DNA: TGCAGCGTTGAAGTTAAAAATTACGAGCAGTACTTC.

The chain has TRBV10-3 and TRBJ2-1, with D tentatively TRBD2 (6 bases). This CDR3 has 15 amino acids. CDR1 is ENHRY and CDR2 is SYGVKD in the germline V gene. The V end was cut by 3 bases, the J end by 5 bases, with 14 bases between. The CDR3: CAISDRLALDNEQFF. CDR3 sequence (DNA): TGTGCCATCAGTGACCGTCTAGCGCTCGACAATGAGCAGTTCTTC.

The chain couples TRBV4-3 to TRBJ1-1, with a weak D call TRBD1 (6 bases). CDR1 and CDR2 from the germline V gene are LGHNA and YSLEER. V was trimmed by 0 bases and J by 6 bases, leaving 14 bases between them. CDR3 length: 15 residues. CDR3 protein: CASSQEGGGLPEAFF. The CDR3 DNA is TGCGCCAGCAGCCAAGAGGGTGGGGGGCTTCCTGAAGCTTTCTTT.

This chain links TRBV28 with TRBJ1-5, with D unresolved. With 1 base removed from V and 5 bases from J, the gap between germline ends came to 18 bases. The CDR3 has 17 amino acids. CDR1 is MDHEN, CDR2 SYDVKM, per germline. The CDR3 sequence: CASSLFSATPRDQPQHF. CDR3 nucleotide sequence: TGTGCCAGCAGTTTATTTTCTGCTACCCCTCGTGATCAGCCCCAGCATTTT.

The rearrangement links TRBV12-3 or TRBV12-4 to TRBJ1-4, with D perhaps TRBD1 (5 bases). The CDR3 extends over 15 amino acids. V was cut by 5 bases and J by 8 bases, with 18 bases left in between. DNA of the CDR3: TGTGCCAGCAGTGACGACGGGGCTAGGAGAGAAAAACTGTTTTTT. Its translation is CASSDDGARREKLFF.

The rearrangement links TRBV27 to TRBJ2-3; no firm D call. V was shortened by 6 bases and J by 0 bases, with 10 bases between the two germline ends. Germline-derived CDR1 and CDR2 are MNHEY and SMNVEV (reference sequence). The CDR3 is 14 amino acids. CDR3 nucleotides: TGTGCCAGCAGCACCCTTTATAGCACAGATACGCAGTATTTT. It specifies CASSTLYSTDTQYF.

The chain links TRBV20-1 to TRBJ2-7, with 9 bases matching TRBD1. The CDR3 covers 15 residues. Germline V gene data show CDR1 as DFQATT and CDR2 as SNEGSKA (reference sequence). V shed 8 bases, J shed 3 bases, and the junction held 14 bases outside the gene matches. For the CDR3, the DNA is TGCAGTCCTGTACGTACCGGGACAGGGAGCTACGAGCAGTACTTC. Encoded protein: CSPVRTGTGSYEQYF.

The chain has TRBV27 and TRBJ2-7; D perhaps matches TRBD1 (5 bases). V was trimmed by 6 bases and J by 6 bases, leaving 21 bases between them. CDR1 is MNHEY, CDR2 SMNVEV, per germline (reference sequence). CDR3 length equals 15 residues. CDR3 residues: CASRLTGSPQSEQYF. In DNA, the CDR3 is TGTGCCAGCAGACTTACAGGTTCCCCTCAGAGCGAGCAGTACTTC.

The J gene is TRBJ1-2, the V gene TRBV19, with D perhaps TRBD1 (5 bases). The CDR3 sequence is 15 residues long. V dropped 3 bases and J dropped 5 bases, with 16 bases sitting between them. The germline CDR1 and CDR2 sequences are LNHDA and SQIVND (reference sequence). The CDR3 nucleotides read TGTGCCAGTAGTATCTGGACACAAAACGATTATGGCTACACCTTC. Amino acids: CASSIWTQNDYGYTF.

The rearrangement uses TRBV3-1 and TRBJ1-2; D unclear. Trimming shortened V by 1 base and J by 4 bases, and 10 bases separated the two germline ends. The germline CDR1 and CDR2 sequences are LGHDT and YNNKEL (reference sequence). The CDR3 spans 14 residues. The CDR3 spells CASSQGEIPYGYTF. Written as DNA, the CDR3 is TGTGCCAGCAGCCAAGGGGAGATCCCCTATGGCTACACCTTC.